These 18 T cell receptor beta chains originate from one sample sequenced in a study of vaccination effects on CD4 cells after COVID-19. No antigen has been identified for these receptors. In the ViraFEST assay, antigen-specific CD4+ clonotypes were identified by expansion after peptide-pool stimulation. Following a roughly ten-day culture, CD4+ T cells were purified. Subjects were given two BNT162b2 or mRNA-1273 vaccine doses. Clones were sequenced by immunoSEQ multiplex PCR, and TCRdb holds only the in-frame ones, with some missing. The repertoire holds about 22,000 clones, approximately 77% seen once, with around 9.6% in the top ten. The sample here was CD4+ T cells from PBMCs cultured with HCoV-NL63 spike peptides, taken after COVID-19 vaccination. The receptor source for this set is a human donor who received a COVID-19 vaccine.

The CDR3 region is CATSRASSVEETQYF. DNA for the CDR3: TGTGCCACCAGCAGAGCTTCTAGCGTTGAGGAGACCCAGTACTTC. The rearrangement links TRBV15 to TRBJ2-5, with D maybe TRBD2 (6 bases). The CDR3 totals 15 residues. Trimming removed 1 base at V and 5 bases at J, with 14 bases between. Germline CDR1 is LNHNV and CDR2 is YYDKDF (reference sequence).

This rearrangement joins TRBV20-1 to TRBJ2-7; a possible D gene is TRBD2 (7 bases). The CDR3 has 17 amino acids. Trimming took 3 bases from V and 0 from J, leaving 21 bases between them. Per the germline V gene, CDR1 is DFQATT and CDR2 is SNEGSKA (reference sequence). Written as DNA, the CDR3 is TGCAGTGCTAGTGGTTTCGGGGGCGGGAGCCCCTCCTACGAGCAGTACTTC. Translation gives CSASGFGGGSPSYEQYF.

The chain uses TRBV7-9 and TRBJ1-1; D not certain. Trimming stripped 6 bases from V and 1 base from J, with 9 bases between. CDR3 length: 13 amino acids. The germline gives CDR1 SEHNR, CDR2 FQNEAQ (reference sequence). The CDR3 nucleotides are TGTGCCAGCAGTGGCCAGAGGAACACTGAAGCTTTCTTT. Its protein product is CASSGQRNTEAFF.

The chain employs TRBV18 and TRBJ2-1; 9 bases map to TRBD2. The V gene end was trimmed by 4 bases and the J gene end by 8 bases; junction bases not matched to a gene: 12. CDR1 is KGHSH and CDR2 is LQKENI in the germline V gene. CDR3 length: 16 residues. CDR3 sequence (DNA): TGTGCCAGCTCACGAGCTCCGGGACTAGCCGGAGATGAGCAGTTCTTC. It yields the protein CASSRAPGLAGDEQFF.

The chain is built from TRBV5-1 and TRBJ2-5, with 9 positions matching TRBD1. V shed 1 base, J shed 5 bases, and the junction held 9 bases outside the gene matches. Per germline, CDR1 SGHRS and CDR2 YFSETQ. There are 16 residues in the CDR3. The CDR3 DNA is TGCGCCAGCAGCTTGATCTGGGGGACAGGGCGGGAGACCCAGTACTTC. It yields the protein CASSLIWGTGRETQYF.

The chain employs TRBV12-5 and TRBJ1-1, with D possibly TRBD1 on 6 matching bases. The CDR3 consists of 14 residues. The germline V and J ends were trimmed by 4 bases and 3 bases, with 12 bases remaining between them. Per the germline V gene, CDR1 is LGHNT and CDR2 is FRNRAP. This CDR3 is CASGSRGWDTEAFF. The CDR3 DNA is TGTGCTAGTGGTTCCAGGGGTTGGGACACTGAAGCTTTCTTT.

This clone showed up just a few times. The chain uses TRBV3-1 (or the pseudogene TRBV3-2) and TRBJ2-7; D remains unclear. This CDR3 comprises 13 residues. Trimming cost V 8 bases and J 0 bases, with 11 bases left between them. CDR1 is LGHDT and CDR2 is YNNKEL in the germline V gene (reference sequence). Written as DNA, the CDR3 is TGTGCCAGCCACGCAAGAGGCTCCTACGAGCAGTACTTC. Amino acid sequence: CASHARGSYEQYF.

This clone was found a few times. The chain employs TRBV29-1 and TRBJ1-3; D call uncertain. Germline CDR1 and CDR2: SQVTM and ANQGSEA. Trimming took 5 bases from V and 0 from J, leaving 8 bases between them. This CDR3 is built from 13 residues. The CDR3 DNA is TGCAGCGTTCTTACCGGCTCTGGAAACACCATATATTTT. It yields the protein CSVLTGSGNTIYF.

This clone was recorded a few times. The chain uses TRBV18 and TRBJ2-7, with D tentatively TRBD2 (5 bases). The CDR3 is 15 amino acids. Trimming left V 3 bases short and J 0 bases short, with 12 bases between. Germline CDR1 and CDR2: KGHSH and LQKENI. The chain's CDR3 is CASSPPLGSSYEQYF. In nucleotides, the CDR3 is TGTGCCAGCTCACCTCCTCTGGGGAGCTCCTACGAGCAGTACTTC. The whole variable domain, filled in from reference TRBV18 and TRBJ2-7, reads NAGVMQNPRHLVRRRGQEARLRCSPMKGHSHVYWYRQLPEEGLKFMVYLQKENIIDESGMPKERFSAEFPKEGPSILRIQQVVRGDSAAYFCASSPPLGSSYEQYFGPGTRLTVT.

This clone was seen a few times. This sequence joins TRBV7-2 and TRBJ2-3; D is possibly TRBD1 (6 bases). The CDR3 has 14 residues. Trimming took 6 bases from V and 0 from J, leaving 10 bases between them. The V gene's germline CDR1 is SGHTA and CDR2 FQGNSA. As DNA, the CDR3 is TGTGCCAGCAGAAAAGGACAGAGCACAGATACGCAGTATTTT. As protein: CASRKGQSTDTQYF.

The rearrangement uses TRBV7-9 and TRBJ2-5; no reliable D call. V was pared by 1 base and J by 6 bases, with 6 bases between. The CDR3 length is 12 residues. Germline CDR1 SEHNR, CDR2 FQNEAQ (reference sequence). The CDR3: CASSLDEQTQYF. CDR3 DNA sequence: TGTGCCAGCAGCTTAGATGAGCAGACCCAGTACTTC.

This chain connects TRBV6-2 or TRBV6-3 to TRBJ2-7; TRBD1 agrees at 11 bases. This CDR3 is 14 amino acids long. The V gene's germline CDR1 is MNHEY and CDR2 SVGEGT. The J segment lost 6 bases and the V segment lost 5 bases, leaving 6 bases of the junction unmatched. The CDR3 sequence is CASSTGTGGREQYF. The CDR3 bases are TGTGCCAGCAGTACCGGGACAGGGGGTCGCGAGCAGTACTTC.

The chain's CDR3 is CASSQRGGTRYEQYF. Written as DNA, the CDR3 is TGTGCCAGCAGCCAACGGGGGGGGACCCGCTACGAGCAGTACTTC. V and J are TRBV3-1 (or the pseudogene TRBV3-2) and TRBJ2-7; 8 nucleotides agree with TRBD2. The V segment lost 2 bases and the J segment 3 bases; nucleotides outside the gene matches: 6. Germline loops: CDR1 LGHDT, CDR2 YNNKEL (reference sequence). There are 15 residues in the CDR3.

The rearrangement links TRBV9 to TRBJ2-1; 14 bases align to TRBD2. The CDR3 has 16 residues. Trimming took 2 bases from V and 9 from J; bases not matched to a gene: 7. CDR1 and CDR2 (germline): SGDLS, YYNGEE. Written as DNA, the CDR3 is TGTGCCAGCAGCGTTGCCCTGGGACTAGCGGGAGTTGAGCAGTTCTTC. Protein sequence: CASSVALGLAGVEQFF.

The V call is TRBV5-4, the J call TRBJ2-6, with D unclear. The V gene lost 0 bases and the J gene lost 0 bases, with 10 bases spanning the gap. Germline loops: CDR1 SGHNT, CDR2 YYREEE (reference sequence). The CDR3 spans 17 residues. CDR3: CASSLDDPSSGANVLTF. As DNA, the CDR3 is TGTGCCAGCAGCTTGGATGACCCGAGCTCTGGGGCCAACGTCCTGACTTTC.

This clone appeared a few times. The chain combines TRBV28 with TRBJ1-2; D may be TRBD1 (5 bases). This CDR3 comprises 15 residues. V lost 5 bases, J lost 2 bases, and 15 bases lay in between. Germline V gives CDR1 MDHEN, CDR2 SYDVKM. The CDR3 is CASSTIGTGNYGYTF. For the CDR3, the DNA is TGTGCCAGCAGTACTATTGGGACGGGGAACTATGGCTACACCTTC.

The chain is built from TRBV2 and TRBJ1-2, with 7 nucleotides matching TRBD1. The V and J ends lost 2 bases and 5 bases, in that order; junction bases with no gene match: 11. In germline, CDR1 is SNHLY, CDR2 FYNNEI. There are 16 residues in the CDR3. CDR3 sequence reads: CASSEMGGGGLYGYTF. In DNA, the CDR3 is TGTGCCAGCAGTGAAATGGGGGGAGGGGGCTTGTATGGCTACACCTTC.

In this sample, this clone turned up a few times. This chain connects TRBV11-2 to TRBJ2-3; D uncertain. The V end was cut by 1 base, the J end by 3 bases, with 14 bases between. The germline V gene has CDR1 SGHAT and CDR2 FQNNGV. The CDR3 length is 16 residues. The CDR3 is CASSLGDWIVTDTQYF. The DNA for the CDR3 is TGTGCCAGCAGCTTAGGGGATTGGATTGTGACAGATACGCAGTATTTT.